This T cell receptor beta chain derives from a study of blood T cell repertoires in COVID-19. This clone has only one observation. The method was immunoSEQ multiplex PCR; TCRdb's version includes in-frame clones alone and lacks a portion of them. In the table there are more than 200,000 clones, over 75% of which are singletons. This receptor was taken from a man aged 35 to 55 who had recovered from COVID-19. The sample taken for sequencing was PBMCs or T cells enriched from blood (not recorded which).

The CDR3 spells CASSIPASGGITDTQYF. Here the CDR3 DNA reads TGTGCCAGTAGTATCCCCGCCTCGGGGGGAATCACAGATACGCAGTATTTT. This chain joins TRBV19 and TRBJ2-3; TRBD2 matches 7 bases. The CDR3 covers 17 residues. Germline CDR1 and CDR2: LNHDA and SQIVND (reference sequence). The trim removed 3 bases at V and 2 bases at J, leaving 11 bases unmatched.